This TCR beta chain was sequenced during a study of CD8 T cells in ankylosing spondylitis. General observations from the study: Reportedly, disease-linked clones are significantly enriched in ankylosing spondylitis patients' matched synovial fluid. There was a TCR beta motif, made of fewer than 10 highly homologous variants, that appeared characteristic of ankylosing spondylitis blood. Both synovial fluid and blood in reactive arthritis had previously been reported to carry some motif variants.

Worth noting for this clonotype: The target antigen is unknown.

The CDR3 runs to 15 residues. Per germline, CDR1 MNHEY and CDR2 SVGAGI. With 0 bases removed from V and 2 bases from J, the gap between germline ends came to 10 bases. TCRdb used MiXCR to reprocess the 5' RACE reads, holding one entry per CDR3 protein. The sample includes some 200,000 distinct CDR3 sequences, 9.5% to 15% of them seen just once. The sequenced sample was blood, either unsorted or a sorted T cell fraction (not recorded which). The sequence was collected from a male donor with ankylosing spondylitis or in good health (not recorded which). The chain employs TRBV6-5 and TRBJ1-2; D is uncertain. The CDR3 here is CASSYSLQWNYGYTF. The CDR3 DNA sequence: TGTGCCAGCAGTTACTCGCTACAGTGGAACTATGGCTACACCTTC.